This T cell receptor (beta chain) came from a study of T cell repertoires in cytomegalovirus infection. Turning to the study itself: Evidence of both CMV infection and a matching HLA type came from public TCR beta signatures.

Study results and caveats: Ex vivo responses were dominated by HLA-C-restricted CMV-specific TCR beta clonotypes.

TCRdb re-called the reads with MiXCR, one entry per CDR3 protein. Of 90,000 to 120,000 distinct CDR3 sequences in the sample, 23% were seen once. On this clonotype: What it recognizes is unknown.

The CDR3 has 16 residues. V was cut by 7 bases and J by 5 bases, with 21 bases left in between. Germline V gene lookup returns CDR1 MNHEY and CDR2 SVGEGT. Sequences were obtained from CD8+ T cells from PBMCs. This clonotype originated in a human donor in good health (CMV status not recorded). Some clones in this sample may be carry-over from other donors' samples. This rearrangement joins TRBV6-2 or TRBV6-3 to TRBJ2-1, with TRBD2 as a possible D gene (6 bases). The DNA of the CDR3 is TGTGCCAGCACTCCTTCAACCGGGACTGTCAACAATGAGCAGTTCTTC. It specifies CASTPSTGTVNNEQFF.